This T cell receptor (beta chain) was sequenced for a study of OX40 agonist ivuxolimab in advanced cancers. With respect to the entire study: Ivuxolimab, which targeted the costimulatory receptor OX40 (CD134), was an agonistic, fully human IgG2 monoclonal antibody. The paper describes the monotherapy dose-escalation part (N of about 57 patients) of the phase I trial of ivuxolimab. A male proportion of 75% to 85% and a mean age of about 60 years, ranging from about 23 to 90, were recorded for the dose-escalation cohort. Peripheral TCRbeta sequencing was intended to test whether TCR sequence diversity was altered and clonal T-cell expansion was caused by ivuxolimab. Partial responses occurred in three dose-escalation patients: two with cutaneous melanoma and one with hepatocellular carcinoma. Patients were allowed to have had prior anti-PD-1, anti-PD-L1 or anti-CTLA-4 therapy, and approximately 40% of the dose-escalation patients had been treated with checkpoint inhibitors. Among the roughly 50 dose-escalation patients, some 20 had hepatocellular carcinoma, roughly 15 melanoma, 9 renal cell carcinoma and 9 head and neck cancer. Intravenous ivuxolimab was administered to patients every 2 weeks at six dose levels: 0.01, 0.1, 0.3, 1.5, 3 and 10 mg/kg.

This clone was seen just once. Its antigen specificity is not known. No base qualities exist here, and no much larger clone lies one base off it. Genomic DNA was extracted from sorted cells for sequencing of the TCRbeta CDR3 region. The immunoSEQ Assay was used for sequencing of TCRbeta CDR3 regions. This is the immuneACCESS table as TCRdb keeps it, with only in-frame sequences that have V and J called. A part of the clones is gone; compared with another copy, unresolved V genes explain less than half, and the rest is unexplained. The sample profile shows about 80,000 clones; almost 85% of them were found once. Of the sample, around 25% falls within the top ten clones. The trial excluded patients who had a history of autoimmune disease or who were on systemic immunosuppression. In every dose cohort, peripheral blood was drawn for TCR sequencing at baseline, cycle 4 day 1, and cycle 7 day 1. The samples were taken from a phase I, first-in-human, multicenter, open-label dose-escalation trial of ivuxolimab. Adults with locally advanced or metastatic melanoma, renal cell carcinoma, hepatocellular carcinoma or head and neck squamous cell carcinoma were enrolled in the trial. Before TCR sequencing, CD4+ T cells and CD8+ T cells were sorted from peripheral blood as separate populations.

On the study overall, not on this receptor specifically: Low levels of normalized T-cell clonal expansion were also seen in some patients who did not respond. On average, CD8+ T cells showed more expanded clones than CD4+ T cells after ivuxolimab. Clonal expansion of both CD4+ and CD8+ blood T cells was observed from baseline to week 6 at doses 0.1 to 3.0 mg/kg. The antigen specificity of the peripheral T cells that underwent clonal expansion was not determined. In the 0.1-3.0 mg/kg groups, partial responders were among the patients with the lowest normalized peripheral clonal expansion, particularly in CD8+ T cells.

The trim is 7 bases for V and 1 base for J, with a gap of 17 bases between the germline ends. CDR1 is given as WSHSY and CDR2 as SAAADI, both from the germline V gene. The CDR3 contains 15 residues, cysteine and phenylalanine counted. The read is trimmed to its CDR3 DNA, 45 bases read in frame from base 1. The sequencing here drew on CD4+ or CD8+ T cells sorted from blood, taken in a trial of the OX40 agonist ivuxolimab. This clonotype originated in an adult with an advanced solid tumor such as melanoma, head and neck, liver or kidney cancer. Here the chain combines TRBV10-2 and TRBJ2-7; the D segment could be TRBD1, given 5 matching bases. DNA sequence: TGCGCCAGCAACGAACCCCGCAGGGCGTCCTACGAGCAGTACTTC. Translation gives CASNEPRRASYEQYF.